This TCR beta chain came from a study of early T cells in non-severe SARS-CoV-2 infection. For the study at large: The input, bulk RNA from unsorted whole blood, was sequenced, and chains were unpaired.

This CDR3 region has 13 residues. V was cut by 5 bases and J by 4 bases, with 9 bases left in between. Germline V gene sequence: CDR1 SGHVS, CDR2 FNYEAQ. Each cDNA molecule carried a unique molecular identifier. One entry per CDR3 protein results from TCRdb running MiXCR on the 5' RACE reads. This table has roughly 50,000 distinct CDR3 sequences, around 5.6% appearing once. Many counts were recorded for this clonotype. This sequence originates from an adult who was a healthcare worker with PCR-confirmed SARS-CoV-2 infection or an uninfected control (not recorded which). The chain is built from TRBV7-6 and TRBJ1-5; D is undetermined. The source material was whole blood. CDR3 coding DNA: TGTGCCAGCAGCGTCGCTGGAAATCAGCCCCAGCATTTT. Translated, it gives CASSVAGNQPQHF.